This T cell receptor (beta chain) emerged from a study of CD8 T cells in ankylosing spondylitis. Overall study findings and caveats: The study looked at matched synovial fluid samples from ankylosing spondylitis patients. Disease-linked clones were reported to be significantly enriched there. Previous work reported some of these motif variants in the synovial fluid and blood of reactive arthritis. CD8+ by phenotype, disease-linked clones were relatively rare in peripheral blood.

In making TCR beta libraries, quantitative 5'-RACE with molecular barcodes was used. MiXCR, applied by TCRdb to the 5' RACE reads, yields one record per CDR3 protein. Of about 200,000 distinct CDR3 sequences listed, about 13% are singletons. The CDR3 is made up of 14 amino acids. This clonotype occurred once. The target antigen is unknown. Since a much larger clone is just one base distant, this may be a read error. V gene TRBV12-3 or TRBV12-4 combines with J gene TRBJ2-2; weak D call: TRBD2 (5 bases). Specimen: blood, either unsorted or a sorted T cell fraction (not recorded which). The sequence was collected from a male donor with ankylosing spondylitis or in good health (not recorded which). The CDR3 spells CASSPYSNTGELLF. DNA of the CDR3: TGTGCCAGCAGCCCTTATTCGAACACCGGGGAGCTGTTGTTT.